This entry describes one TCR beta chain. Its specificity is unknown. V was clipped by 3 bases and J by 1 base; unmatched bases: 0. There are 15 residues in the CDR3. Germline V gene data show CDR1 as SGHAT and CDR2 as FQDESV (reference sequence). This sample is drawn from a study of shared clonotypes between healthy human individuals. The study's findings and limits: Larger estimated richness was generally seen in naive subsets than in memory subsets. Only blood was sampled; tissue repertoires likely differ.

The assay was immunoSEQ multiplex PCR, and TCRdb's table has in-frame clones only and misses some. The data contain 1.6 million or so clones, around 97% of them singletons. This rearrangement joins TRBV11-1 to TRBJ2-1, with TRBD2 matching over 10 bases. The clonotype was recovered from a man aged 25-45 years in good health. Sequenced sample: naive CD4+ T cells sorted from blood. Subset: CD45RA+ positively selected. The CDR3 region is CASSLGLASYNEQFF. The CDR3 DNA sequence: TGTGCCAGCAGCTTGGGACTAGCGTCCTACAATGAGCAGTTCTTC.